Shown below are 19 T cell receptor beta chains from a single sample sequenced in a study of blood T cells in healthy people across ages. Combining a sample-barcoded 5' primer with a J-beta primer mix, a second PCR ran for 7 to 11 cycles. TCRdb recomputed calls from the 5' RACE reads with MiXCR, one row per CDR3 protein. The sample includes approximately 800,000 distinct CDR3 sequences, around half of them seen just once. The sample consisted of blood. Source of these receptors: an elderly man in good health.

This clonotype was observed a few times. V gene TRBV20-1 combines with J gene TRBJ2-5; weak D call: TRBD2 (6 bases). The J call could be wrong; TRBJ2-7 is a better fit for the DNA end. CDR3 length: 14 residues. From germline, CDR1 is DFQATT and CDR2 SNEGSKA (reference sequence). The CDR3, as DNA: TGCAGTGCTAAGCCCGGGACTTCCGACTACGAGCAGTACTTC. Amino acid sequence: CSAKPGTSDYEQYF.

The chain joins TRBV5-1 to TRBJ2-3; 7 bases agree with TRBD2. V gave up 4 bases and J gave up 0 bases; unmatched junction bases: 5. CDR1 and CDR2 from the germline V gene are SGHRS and YFSETQ. CDR3 length: 15 amino acids. In DNA form, the CDR3 reads TGCGCCAGCAGCCAGGCGCGGGAGAGCACAGATACGCAGTATTTT. It translates to CASSQARESTDTQYF.

This clonotype has more than one count but fewer than ten. The rearrangement uses TRBV20-1 and TRBJ2-7; 8 bases agree with TRBD2. The germline CDR1 and CDR2 sequences are DFQATT and SNEGSKA (reference sequence). J was trimmed by 5 bases and V by 3 bases; bases with no gene match: 9. This CDR3 is built from 14 residues. CDR3 amino acids: CSARAPGLGHEQYF. The DNA for the CDR3 is TGCAGTGCTAGGGCCCCGGGACTAGGCCACGAGCAGTACTTC.

The gene calls are TRBV30 and TRBJ2-1; D is unclear. The CDR3 runs to 13 residues. Germline V gene lookup returns CDR1 GTSNPN and CDR2 SVGIG (reference sequence). V was pared by 3 bases and J by 10 bases, with 16 bases between. CDR3 DNA: TGTGCCTGGAGAGGGATGCCTACAGACGAGCAGTTCTTC. It yields the protein CAWRGMPTDEQFF.

The chain links TRBV6-6 to TRBJ2-7; TRBD2 aligns across 8 bases. J lost 1 base, V lost 6 bases, and 8 bases had no gene match. Per germline, CDR1 MNHNY and CDR2 SVGAGI (reference sequence). This CDR3 spans 15 amino acids. The CDR3: CASSYLQRESYEQYF. CDR3 coding DNA: TGTGCCAGCAGCTATCTCCAGCGGGAGTCCTACGAGCAGTACTTC.

The CDR3 DNA reads as TGTGCCAGCAGCGTACAGGCCGGGGAGCTGTTTTTT. Its protein product is CASSVQAGELFF. The rearrangement joins TRBV9 to TRBJ2-2; no clear D. Trimming took 1 base from V and 6 from J, leaving 4 bases between them. CDR3 length equals 12 residues. Per germline, CDR1 SGDLS and CDR2 YYNGEE.

The chain employs TRBV4-3 and TRBJ2-7; 8 nucleotides match TRBD1. Losses at the gene ends were 0 bases for V and 3 bases for J; bases not matched to a gene: 16. The CDR3 sequence is 19 residues long. The germline gives CDR1 LGHNA, CDR2 YSLEER. CDR3 nucleotide sequence: TGCGCCAGCAGCCAAGAGGCCCCTATCCCGACAGGGGTCATCTACGAGCAGTACTTC. As protein: CASSQEAPIPTGVIYEQYF.

The chain combines TRBV7-3 with TRBJ1-1, with D uncertain. The germline V gene encodes CDR1 SGHTA and CDR2 FQGTGA. Trimming stripped 1 base from V and 7 bases from J, with 13 bases between. This CDR3 contains 14 residues. CDR3 amino acids: CASSLMAADHEAFF. CDR3 DNA: TGTGCCAGCAGCTTAATGGCAGCAGACCATGAAGCTTTCTTT.

The chain uses TRBV12-3 or TRBV12-4 and TRBJ2-3; TRBD2 agrees at 12 bases. Trimming at V came to 3 bases and at J to 2 bases, leaving 9 bases not matched to a gene. The CDR3 covers 18 residues. For the CDR3, the DNA is TGTGCCAGCAGTTTCTCTATGACTAGCGGGGGATACACAGATACGCAGTATTTT. Its translation: CASSFSMTSGGYTDTQYF.

The chain carries TRBV7-3 and TRBJ2-3; TRBD1 aligns across 11 bases. The CDR3 is made up of 18 amino acids. Losses at the gene ends were 5 bases for V and 0 bases for J; bases not matched to a gene: 10. CDR1 is SGHTA, CDR2 FQGTGA, per germline. The CDR3 bases are TGTGCCAGCAGCGCCGGACAGGGGGCCGCCTCTAGCACAGATACGCAGTATTTT. Translated: CASSAGQGAASSTDTQYF.

A note on this clonotype: Given a much more abundant clone one base away, this may be a read error. V is TRBV20-1 and J is TRBJ2-1, with 8 bases aligning to TRBD2. With V trimmed by 0 bases and J by 9 bases, 10 bases remained unmatched. Germline V CDR1 and CDR2: DFQATT, SNEGSKA (reference sequence). This CDR3 is 15 amino acids long. CDR3 DNA: TGCAGTGCTAGAGATCAGGGACTAGTACTCCCTGAGCAGTTCTTC. Its protein is CSARDQGLVLPEQFF.

The sample holds a few counts of this clonotype. This sequence joins TRBV20-1 and TRBJ1-6, with D possibly being TRBD1 (5 bases). This CDR3 has 15 residues. Trimming stripped 3 bases from V and 1 base from J, with 10 bases between. Germline V gives CDR1 DFQATT, CDR2 SNEGSKA (reference sequence). The CDR3 spells CSARLGGSYNSPLHF. CDR3 nucleotides: TGCAGTGCTAGGTTGGGGGGATCCTATAATTCACCCCTCCACTTT.

This clonotype was picked up one time. The rearrangement uses TRBV5-1 and TRBJ2-3; D gene uncertain. Trimming shortened V by 4 bases and J by 2 bases, and 11 bases separated the two germline ends. The germline gives CDR1 SGHRS, CDR2 YFSETQ. The CDR3 is made up of 14 amino acids. CDR3 DNA: TGCGCCAGCAGCACGGAAAGACTCACAGATACGCAGTATTTT. Encoded protein: CASSTERLTDTQYF.

V gene TRBV9 combines with J gene TRBJ2-1; TRBD2 is a possible D gene (6 bases). Germline V gene data show CDR1 as SGDLS and CDR2 as YYNGEE. Trimming left V 7 bases short and J 12 bases short, with 20 bases between. This CDR3 comprises 13 residues. The CDR3 region is CASADGAGSGQFF. DNA for the CDR3: TGTGCCAGCGCTGACGGGGCGGGGAGTGGGCAGTTCTTC.

This clonotype occurred a few times. The chain combines TRBV29-1 with TRBJ1-1; D gene ambiguous. CDR3 size: 12 residues. V was pared by 4 bases and J by 1 base, with 7 bases between. Germline CDR1 SQVTM, CDR2 ANQGSEA. Here the CDR3 reads CSVARRNTEAFF. The CDR3 coding sequence is TGCAGCGTTGCCAGGCGGAACACTGAAGCTTTCTTT.

This clonotype was seen a handful of times. The chain couples TRBV7-9 to TRBJ1-4, with D possibly TRBD1 on 6 matching bases. CDR3 length: 14 residues. Germline V CDR1 and CDR2: SEHNR, FQNEAQ (reference sequence). V was shortened by 8 bases and J by 7 bases, with 17 bases between the two germline ends. The DNA for the CDR3 is TGTGCCAGCTCCACCCGGGGAGGGGGTGAAAAACTGTTTTTT. It specifies CASSTRGGGEKLFF. Combining the CDR3 with reference TRBV7-9 and TRBJ1-4 gives the whole variable domain DTGVSQNPRHKITKRGQNVTFRCDPISEHNRLYWYRQTLGQGPEFLTYFQNEAQLEKSRLLSDRFSAERPKGSFSTLEIQRTEQGDSAMYLCASSTRGGGEKLFFGSGTQLSVL.

For the CDR3, the DNA is TGTGCCAGCAGGCGGGGACGGCAAGAGACCCAGTACTTC. Translated, it gives CASRRGRQETQYF. The V and J genes are TRBV7-9 and TRBJ2-5, with D possibly being TRBD2 (6 bases). Germline V gene lookup returns CDR1 SEHNR and CDR2 FQNEAQ (reference sequence). Trimming removed 6 bases at V and 2 bases at J, with 10 bases between. The CDR3 spans 13 residues. Supplemented by reference TRBV7-9 and TRBJ2-5, the full variable domain reads DTGVSQNPRHKITKRGQNVTFRCDPISEHNRLYWYRQTLGQGPEFLTYFQNEAQLEKSRLLSDRFSAERPKGSFSTLEIQRTEQGDSAMYLCASRRGRQETQYFGPGTRLLVL.

This chain links TRBV24-1 with TRBJ2-2; perhaps TRBD2 as D (5 bases). The CDR3 is 14 amino acids. Trimming removed 9 bases from V and 0 bases from J, with 10 bases in between. CDR1 is KGHDR, CDR2 SFDVKD, per germline. The CDR3 nucleotides read TGTGCCACCGCGGGCAGTCCGAACACCGGGGAGCTGTTTTTT. Protein: CATAGSPNTGELFF.

This sequence joins TRBV6-1 and TRBJ2-3, with 11 bases fitting TRBD1. The CDR3 sequence is 15 residues long. Germline CDR1 reads MNHNS; CDR2 reads SASEGT. V shed 4 bases, J shed 4 bases, and the junction held 4 bases outside the gene matches. This CDR3 reads CASSGTGGRADTQYF. The DNA for the CDR3 is TGTGCCAGCAGTGGGACAGGGGGCAGGGCAGATACGCAGTATTTT.